In its sample, the clone carrying this TCR beta chain was seen once. This sample was taken from a study of blood T cell repertoires in COVID-19. Study information: Samples taken during acute and convalescent COVID-19 were collected in the United States, Italy and Spain. T cells, B-cell-depleted T cells, or PBMCs provided the cDNA or gDNA that served as material.

The length of the CDR3 is 16 residues. The germline gives CDR1 SNHLY, CDR2 FYNNEI. J was trimmed by 5 bases and V by 0 bases; bases with no gene match: 4. In the original analysis: Amplifying reference gene primers gave estimates of nucleated cell counts. Profiling relied on immunoSEQ multiplex PCR, and the TCRdb table lists in-frame clones only, not all of them. The DNA gave D and trimming, while V, J and clone size come from that table. The table records about 400,000 clones, over 75% of them present only once. The study assigned cohorts using participant-reported clinical history. Source material: PBMCs or T cells enriched from blood (not recorded which). This rearrangement joins TRBV2 to TRBJ1-2; 12 bases map to TRBD1. This TCR was sampled from a woman between 40 and 50 years old with acute COVID-19. CDR3 residues: CASSEAGQGAWYGYTF. Written as DNA, the CDR3 is TGTGCCAGCAGTGAAGCGGGACAGGGGGCCTGGTATGGCTACACCTTC.